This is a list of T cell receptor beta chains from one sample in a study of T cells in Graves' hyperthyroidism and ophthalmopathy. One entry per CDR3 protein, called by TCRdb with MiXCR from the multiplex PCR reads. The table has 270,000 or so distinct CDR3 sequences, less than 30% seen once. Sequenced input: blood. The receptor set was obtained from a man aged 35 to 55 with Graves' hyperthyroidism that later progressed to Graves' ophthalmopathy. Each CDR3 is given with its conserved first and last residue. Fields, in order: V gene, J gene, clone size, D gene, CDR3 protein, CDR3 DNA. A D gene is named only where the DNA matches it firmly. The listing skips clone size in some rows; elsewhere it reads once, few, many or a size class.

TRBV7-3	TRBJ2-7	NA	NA	CASSLRVGTDEQYF	TGTGCCAGCAGCTTAAGAGTAGGGACGGACGAGCAGTACTTC
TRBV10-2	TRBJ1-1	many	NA	CASSDSSEAFF	TGCGCCAGCAGTGATTCTTCTGAAGCTTTCTTT
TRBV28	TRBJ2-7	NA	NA	CASSVRQANYEQYF	TGTGCCAGCAGTGTACGACAGGCTAACTACGAGCAGTACTTC
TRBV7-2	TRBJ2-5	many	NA	CASSLFGHGETQYF	TGTGCCAGCAGCTTATTTGGACACGGAGAGACCCAGTACTTC
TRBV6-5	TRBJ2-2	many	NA	CASSYMSVNTGELFF	TGTGCCAGCAGTTATATGTCAGTTAACACCGGGGAGCTGTTTTTT
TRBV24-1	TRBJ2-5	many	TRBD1	CATSDPTGEETQYF	TGTGCCACCAGTGATCCGACAGGGGAAGAGACCCAGTACTTC
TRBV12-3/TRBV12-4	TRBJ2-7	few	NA	CASSIFRTFSYEQYF	TGTGCCAGCAGTATCTTTCGGACATTCTCCTACGAGCAGTACTTC
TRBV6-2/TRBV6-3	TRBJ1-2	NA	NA	CASSPRGWRGYTF	TGTGCCAGCAGCCCCCGAGGATGGAGAGGCTACACCTTC
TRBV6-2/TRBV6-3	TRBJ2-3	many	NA	CASSRVGQGPTRGTQYF	TGTGCCAGCAGTAGAGTGGGGCAAGGCCCCACTCGAGGCACGCAGTATTTT
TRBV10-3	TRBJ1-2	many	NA	CAKGPISGYTF	TGTGCCAAAGGCCCAATCTCGGGCTACACCTTC
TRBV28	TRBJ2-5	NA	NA	CASSPGLLRETQYF	TGTGCCAGCAGCCCGGGACTCCTTAGGGAGACCCAGTACTTC
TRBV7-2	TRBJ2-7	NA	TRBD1	CASSTGTVRAYEQYF	TGTGCCAGCAGCACAGGGACAGTACGCGCCTACGAGCAGTACTTC
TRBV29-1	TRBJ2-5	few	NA	CSVDWDQETQYF	TGCAGCGTTGACTGGGACCAAGAGACCCAGTACTTC
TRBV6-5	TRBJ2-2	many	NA	CASSYFGAGDTGELFF	TGTGCCAGCAGTTACTTCGGGGCAGGGGACACCGGGGAGCTGTTTTTT
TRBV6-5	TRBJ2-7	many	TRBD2	CASSYSTSGRDEQYF	TGTGCCAGCAGTTACTCGACTAGCGGGAGAGACGAGCAGTACTTC
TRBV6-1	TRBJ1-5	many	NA	CASRDGGPNQPQHF	TGTGCCAGTCGGGACGGGGGGCCCAATCAGCCCCAGCATTTT
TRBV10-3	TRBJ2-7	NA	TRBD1	CAIRPSRDRGEEQYF	TGTGCCATCAGACCGAGTCGGGACAGGGGAGAAGAGCAGTACTTC
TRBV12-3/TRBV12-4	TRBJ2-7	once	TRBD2	CASSRLAGRYEQYF	TGTGCCAGCAGCAGACTAGCGGGACGGTACGAGCAGTACTTC
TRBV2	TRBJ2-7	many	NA	CASSEGGDEQYF	TGTGCCAGCAGTGAAGGGGGCGACGAGCAGTACTTC
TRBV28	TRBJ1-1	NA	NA	CASSLTRANTEAFF	TGTGCCAGCAGTTTAACCAGGGCGAACACTGAAGCTTTCTTT
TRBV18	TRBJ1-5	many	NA	CASSGDQGQPQHF	TGTGCCAGCTCAGGGGATCAAGGTCAGCCCCAGCATTTT
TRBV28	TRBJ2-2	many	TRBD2	CASSLFPSGRRTGELFF	TGTGCCAGCAGTTTATTTCCCAGCGGGAGGAGGACCGGGGAGCTGTTTTTT
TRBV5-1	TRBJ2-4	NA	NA	CASSLDRDIQYF	TGCGCCAGCAGCTTGGACCGGGACATTCAGTACTTC
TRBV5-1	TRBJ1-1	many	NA	CASSLDKNTEAFF	TGCGCCAGCAGCTTGGACAAAAACACTGAAGCTTTCTTT
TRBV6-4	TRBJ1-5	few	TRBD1	CASSKPRQGVYGQPQHF	TGTGCCAGCAGCAAGCCGCGGCAGGGGGTTTACGGTCAGCCCCAGCATTTT
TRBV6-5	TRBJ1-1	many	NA	CASSQRQLNTEAFF	TGTGCCAGCAGCCAGAGACAGCTAAACACTGAAGCTTTCTTT
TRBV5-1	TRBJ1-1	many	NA	CASSWAPGLLGFTEAFF	TGCGCCAGCAGCTGGGCCCCAGGGTTGTTGGGATTCACTGAAGCTTTCTTT
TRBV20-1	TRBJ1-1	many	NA	CSANGQMKIRAFF	TGCAGTGCAAATGGACAGATGAAGATAAGGGCTTTCTTT
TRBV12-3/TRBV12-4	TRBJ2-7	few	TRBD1	CASSLQQGYEQYF	TGTGCCAGCAGTCTCCAACAGGGGTACGAGCAGTACTTC
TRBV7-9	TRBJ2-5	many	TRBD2	CASSLPGLAGGETQYF	TGTGCCAGCAGCTTACCGGGACTAGCGGGAGGCGAGACCCAGTACTTC
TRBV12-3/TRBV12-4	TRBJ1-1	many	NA	CASSLRGGGLGTEAFF	TGTGCCAGCAGTTTGCGTGGGGGGGGTTTGGGTACTGAAGCTTTCTTT
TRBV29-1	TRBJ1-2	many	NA	CSVVGVDYGYTF	TGCAGCGTGGTCGGGGTTGACTATGGCTACACCTTC
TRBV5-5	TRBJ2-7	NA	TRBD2	CASSTTGRPSYEQYF	TGTGCCAGCAGCACCACCGGGAGGCCCTCCTACGAGCAGTACTTC
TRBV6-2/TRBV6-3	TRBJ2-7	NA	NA	CASSRIVNSYEQYF	TGTGCCAGCAGTAGAATAGTCAACTCCTACGAGCAGTACTTC
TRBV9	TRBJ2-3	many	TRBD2	CASSLLAGFDTQYF	TGTGCCAGCAGCTTACTAGCGGGGTTCGATACGCAGTATTTT
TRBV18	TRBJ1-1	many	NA	CASSPKGTEAFF	TGTGCCAGCTCACCGAAGGGCACTGAAGCTTTCTTT
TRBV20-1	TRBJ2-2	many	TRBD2	CSATGTTNTGELFF	TGCAGTGCAACCGGGACTACGAACACCGGGGAGCTGTTTTTT
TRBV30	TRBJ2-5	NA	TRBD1	CAWSGATGGLQETQYF	TGTGCCTGGAGCGGAGCGACAGGGGGCCTTCAAGAGACCCAGTACTTC
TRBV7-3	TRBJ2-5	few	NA	CASSKRRRDSRETQYF	TGTGCCAGCAGCAAGAGAAGGAGAGACTCTCGGGAGACCCAGTACTTC
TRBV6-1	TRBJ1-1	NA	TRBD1	CASSDASGQRAFF	TGTGCCAGCAGTGACGCATCGGGACAGCGGGCTTTCTTT
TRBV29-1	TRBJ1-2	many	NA	CSVVGALGYTF	TGCAGCGTTGTAGGGGCGCTCGGCTACACCTTC
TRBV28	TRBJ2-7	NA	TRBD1	CASSRDRGFYEQYF	TGTGCCAGCAGTCGGGACAGGGGTTTCTACGAGCAGTACTTC